These 8 T cell receptor beta chains came from one sample sequenced in a study of T-cell memory formation after mild COVID-19. TCRdb re-derived calls from the 5' RACE reads in MiXCR, one entry per CDR3 protein. The data contain under 450,000 distinct CDR3 sequences, approximately 15% of them singletons. What was sequenced was PBMCs or a T cell subset sorted from them (not recorded which). The receptors derive from a man aged 18-30 years who had mild COVID-19 (a few samples of this study predate the infection). Cell type and time point are not known.

This clonotype was seen more than once but under ten times. It may be a read error: a sequence one base away is much more abundant. The V call is TRBV11-2, the J call TRBJ1-5; D call uncertain. The germline CDR1 and CDR2 sequences are SGHAT and FQNNGV. The CDR3 loop spans 13 amino acids. The CDR3 sequence: CASSSDGFQPQRF. The CDR3 DNA reads as TGTGCCAGCAGCTCCGACGGGTTTCAGCCCCAGCGTTTT.

The CDR3 bases are TGTGCCAGCAGCCACCGGGACAGGGACCCTGAAGCTTTCTTT. Translating it yields CASSHRDRDPEAFF. The chain links TRBV4-2 to TRBJ1-1; 9 bases agree with TRBD1. The germline V gene encodes CDR1 LGHNA and CDR2 YNFKEQ. This CDR3 has 14 amino acids. Germline trimming cut 3 bases from V and 6 bases from J; bases unmatched to any gene: 5.

The chain is built from TRBV9 and TRBJ2-3; possibly TRBD1 or TRBD2 for D (5 bases each). The CDR3 is made up of 15 amino acids. CDR1 SGDLS and CDR2 YYNGEE come from the germline V gene. V lost 1 base and J 0 bases, leaving 9 bases between the germline ends. The CDR3 nucleotides read TGTGCCAGCAGCGTACTCGGGACCAGCACAGATACGCAGTATTTT. Translated, it gives CASSVLGTSTDTQYF.

This clonotype was seen more than once but under ten times. The genes are TRBV5-1 and TRBJ2-5; D is possibly TRBD1 (6 bases). CDR3 length: 14 amino acids. The V gene lost 7 bases and the J gene lost 0 bases, with 13 bases spanning the gap. CDR1 is SGHRS, CDR2 YFSETQ, per germline. Here the CDR3 DNA reads TGCGCCAGCCAAAGTACAGGGTACCAAGAGACCCAGTACTTC. This translates into CASQSTGYQETQYF. Full variable domain (outside the CDR3, taken from reference TRBV5-1 and TRBJ2-5): KAGVTQTPRYLIKTRGQQVTLSCSPISGHRSVSWYQQTPGQGLQFLFEYFSETQRNKGNFPGRFSGRQFSNSRSEMNVSTLELGDSALYLCASQSTGYQETQYFGPGTRLLVL.

This clonotype appeared a few times. V is TRBV2 and J is TRBJ2-7, with 9 bases identical to TRBD1. There are 12 residues in the CDR3. CDR1 and CDR2 from the germline V gene are SNHLY and FYNNEI. The CDR3 DNA reads TGTGCCAGCAGTAAAGCACAGGGGGCGGCGTACGTC. Protein: CASSKAQGAAYV.

The chain has TRBV20-1 and TRBJ2-1; either TRBD1 or TRBD2 may supply D (5 bases each). V lost 6 bases to trimming and J lost 6 bases, with 18 bases between them. Germline loops: CDR1 DFQATT, CDR2 SNEGSKA (reference sequence). This CDR3 contains 14 residues. CDR3 sequence (DNA): TGCAGTGCCCCACGGGACCCGTACCCCAATGAGCAGTTCTTC. This sequence encodes CSAPRDPYPNEQFF.

This clonotype has at least ten counts. This chain uses TRBV5-5 with TRBJ2-7, with TRBD1 matching 10 bases. V lost 1 base, J lost 6 bases, and 7 bases stayed unmatched. CDR3 length: 15 residues. Germline V CDR1 and CDR2: SGHKS, YYEKEE (reference sequence). The CDR3 protein is CASSLTGTGVIEQYV. As DNA, the CDR3 is TGTGCCAGCAGCTTGACGGGGACAGGGGTCATCGAGCAGTACGTC.

In its sample, this clonotype was seen a few times. The chain uses TRBV7-6 and TRBJ1-6; D gene unclear. In germline, CDR1 is SGHVS, CDR2 FNYEAQ. Deletions cut 5 bases from V and 7 bases from J, with 18 bases between. This CDR3 is 16 amino acids long. The CDR3 sequence is CASSLKSNGLNSPLHF. CDR3 DNA sequence: TGTGCCAGCAGCCTGAAATCGAACGGCTTAAATTCACCCCTCCACTTT.